This is a list of T cell receptor beta chains from one sample in a study of PD-L1 blockade in urothelial cancer. The assay was immunoSEQ multiplex PCR, and TCRdb's table has in-frame clones only and misses some. This table has approximately 94,000 clones, around 87% appearing once. This sample comprised PBMCs, obtained around atezolizumab (anti-PD-L1) treatment. Source of these receptors: a man in his fifties or sixties with urothelial cancer. The conserved cysteine and the conserved F or W are not part of the CDR3 here. The order of the fields is V gene, clone size, CDR3 protein. The size field is filled for only some rows; it gives once, few, many or a size class.

TRBV6-1 NA ASTLRGTYQETQY
TRBV2 NA ASNRQRNTEAF
TRBV6-1 once ASLSGSSYNSPLH
TRBV19 NA ASMGPEEPQH
TRBV5-1 NA ASSLTSGRNTYNEQF
TRBV6-5 once ASSYSTAQETQY
TRBV7-6 once ASSFDRAGGNTIY
TRBV5-1 NA ASSLGGDSFNYGYT
TRBV2 NA ASSKGSFLMSYT
TRBV7-9 NA ASSFGTGGEKLF
TRBV28 NA ASSAEGGGNYGYT
TRBV7-2 NA ASSPIRGRGETQY
TRBV6-5 NA ASSYSYGNTIY
TRBV18 NA ASSPGLAGAYEQY
TRBV6-4 NA ASSDSAGWGNEQF
TRBV27 NA ASSPQLGAGGSEQY
TRBV7-8 once ASSFSTGISGNTIY
TRBV7-9 NA ASRDTAAGANVLT
TRBV30 NA ACQSGGLAEQY
TRBV28 NA ASSLRGYEQY
TRBV2 NA ASRTSGPWETQY
TRBV7-2 NA ASRPRGGRNTGELF
TRBV28 once ASSRWTSGLYNEQF
TRBV21-1 once ASSGTSGFQETQY
TRBV18 NA ASSPLGLAGDEQF
TRBV9 NA ASSVATTSANTGELF
TRBV10-3 NA AISESSQGGEQY
TRBV19 NA ASSTSLGRDPSYEQY
TRBV6-1 NA ASSEVGQGYGYT
TRBV19 NA ASSTPGTDPYEQY
TRBV7-2 NA ASRTLGGGGETQY
TRBV15 NA ATSRDRVRQGEQY
TRBV18 NA ASSHVEDTMNTEAF
TRBV7-9 NA ASSPSEKLF
TRBV2 NA ASEQGYGNTIY
TRBV6-5 NA ASSYSRRGPYEQY
TRBV7-3 NA ASSLRGGATDTQY
TRBV10-3 NA AISEPSTSGRETQY
TRBV20-1 NA SARRSYEQY
TRBV9 NA ASSVEQVSYEQY
TRBV28 NA ASTPTGLSYEQY
TRBV7-2 NA ASALSASSYNEQF
TRBV7-3 NA ASSPNPGQGYGYT
TRBV25-1 NA ASSETGNQPQH
TRBV9 NA ASSPRPLAGDTQY
TRBV27 NA ASSLSAGESADTQY
TRBV9 NA ASKNEVTGENYGYT
TRBV19 once ASSWSLANQETQY
TRBV5-1 NA ASSAGVGNEQF
TRBV11-3 NA ASSPPGHRNSGANVLT
TRBV19 NA ASSTDNYEQY